The rows below give T cell receptor beta chains drawn from one sample of a study of blood T cell repertoires in COVID-19. Libraries were prepared by immunoSEQ multiplex PCR; TCRdb keeps only in-frame clonotypes and omits some of them. Among some 140,000 clones listed, roughly nine tenths were seen once. Sequenced sample: peripheral blood. The receptors originated from a man between 50 and 59 years old with acute or convalescent COVID-19. CDR3s include the opening cysteine and the closing phenylalanine or tryptophan. D genes are given only for firm matches. Where a row states a size, it is once, few, many or the class of an expanded clone; other rows omit it.

v_call	d_call	j_call	clone_size	cdr3_aa	cdr3_nt
TRBV15	TRBD1	TRBJ2-5	-	CATSRVDRGQETQYF	TGTGCCACCAGCAGAGTCGACAGGGGGCAAGAGACCCAGTACTTC
TRBV9	TRBD1	TRBJ1-4	few	CASSGRTGGQEKLFF	TGTGCCAGCAGCGGGCGGACAGGGGGACAAGAAAAACTGTTTTTT
TRBV6-2/TRBV6-3	-	TRBJ1-2	-	CASSTSGGLYGYTF	TGTGCCAGCAGTACCTCCGGGGGGCTCTATGGCTACACCTTC
TRBV6-5	-	TRBJ1-1	-	CASSYSSNSNTEAFF	TGTGCCAGCAGTTACTCGTCCAATTCGAACACTGAAGCTTTCTTT
TRBV19	TRBD2	TRBJ2-1	-	CASSIDFTSGGEGDEQFF	TGTGCCAGTAGTATAGATTTTACTAGCGGGGGGGAAGGGGATGAGCAGTTCTTC
TRBV11-3	-	TRBJ1-5	-	CASIVRGKSNQPQHF	TGTGCCAGCATTGTACGGGGAAAAAGCAATCAGCCCCAGCATTTT
TRBV27	-	TRBJ2-3	-	CASFALTGGLTDTQYF	TGTGCCAGCTTCGCGCTTACGGGGGGCCTAACAGATACGCAGTATTTT
TRBV10-3	-	TRBJ2-5	-	CAISARTDQETQYF	TGTGCCATCAGTGCCAGGACAGACCAAGAGACCCAGTACTTC
TRBV18	-	TRBJ1-1	-	CASSPQRSEAFF	TGTGCCAGCTCACCCCAGCGGTCTGAAGCTTTCTTT
TRBV3-1/TRBV3-2	TRBD2	TRBJ2-3	-	CASSSPGLRHINTQYF	TGTGCCAGCAGCTCCCCGGGACTACGCCACATAAATACGCAGTATTTT
TRBV3-1/TRBV3-2	-	TRBJ1-2	-	CASSQGFGGDPASYTF	TGTGCCAGCAGCCAAGGATTCGGGGGGGACCCCGCGAGCTACACCTTC
TRBV5-1	TRBD1	TRBJ2-5	-	CASSPEHLTGGPPQETQYF	TGCGCCAGCAGCCCGGAACACCTCACAGGGGGTCCCCCCCAAGAGACCCAGTACTTC
TRBV18	TRBD2	TRBJ2-3	-	CASSTTSGASTDTQYF	TGTGCCAGCTCAACTACTAGCGGGGCTAGCACAGATACGCAGTATTTT
TRBV6-1	-	TRBJ1-6	-	CASSDPLRALHF	TGTGCCAGCAGTGATCCGTTGCGGGCCCTCCACTTT
TRBV3-1/TRBV3-2	TRBD2	TRBJ2-3	-	CASSQDIGLGTDTQYF	TGTGCCAGCAGCCAAGATATAGGACTAGGTACAGATACGCAGTATTTT
TRBV7-9	-	TRBJ2-5	-	CASVGSERETQYF	TGTGCCAGCGTCGGGAGTGAGAGAGAGACCCAGTACTTC
TRBV9	-	TRBJ1-3	-	CASSVISGNTIYF	TGTGCCAGCAGCGTCATCTCTGGAAACACCATATATTTT
TRBV18	-	TRBJ1-5	-	CASSPDRQQPQHF	TGTGCCAGCTCACCAGACAGACAACAGCCCCAGCATTTT
TRBV19	-	TRBJ2-2	-	CASSLTEQGAGELFF	TGTGCCAGTAGTCTCACAGAACAGGGTGCCGGGGAGCTGTTTTTT
TRBV27	TRBD2	TRBJ2-4	-	CASSEREGLAKNIQYF	TGTGCCAGCAGCGAACGGGAGGGTCTAGCCAAAAACATTCAGTACTTC
TRBV11-3	-	TRBJ2-7	-	CASSTLTGSEQYF	TGTGCCAGCAGCACGCTTACAGGGTCCGAGCAGTACTTC
TRBV19	-	TRBJ2-3	-	CASKDGGITDTQYF	TGTGCCAGTAAGGACGGGGGAATCACAGATACGCAGTATTTT
TRBV19	-	TRBJ1-5	few	CASSQTGGNQPQHF	TGTGCCAGTAGTCAAACAGGAGGCAATCAGCCCCAGCATTTT